The T cell receptor (beta chain) under discussion was sequenced for a study of cytomegalovirus exposure and HLA in healthy donors. Study-wide results and caveats: Later analysis demonstrated an association between a missense DCLRE1C variant and TCR beta V- and J-gene trimming. Most TCR sequences were seen very rarely across donors, but some public TCRs occurred in many. A later analysis appeared to link common viral pathogens to several of the most significant clusters.

The ends were cut back, 3 bases at V and 6 bases at J, with 14 bases in the middle. This CDR3 has 15 residues. Per the germline V gene, CDR1 is LNHNV and CDR2 is YYDKDF (reference sequence). PCR was performed using 60 Vbeta and 13 Jbeta primers. Data came from immunoSEQ multiplex PCR; TCRdb stores just in-frame clones and leaves some out. This table has 55,000 to 80,000 clones, roughly 70% appearing once. Concerning this clone: Its antigen is not known.

This rearrangement joins TRBV15 to TRBJ1-4; a possible D gene is TRBD1 (5 bases). Sequenced: PBMCs. The origin of this receptor is a man in his 70s in good health and CMV-seronegative. CDR3 amino acids: CATSRPGIPDEKLFF. The CDR3 nucleotides read TGTGCCACCAGCAGGCCAGGGATCCCGGATGAAAAACTGTTTTTT. The full variable domain, completed using reference TRBV15 and TRBJ1-4, is DAMVIQNPRYQVTQFGKPVTLSCSQTLNHNVMYWYQQKSSQAPKLLFHYYDKDFNNEADTPDNFQSRRPNTSFCFLDIRSPGLGDTAMYLCATSRPGIPDEKLFFGSGTQLSVL.